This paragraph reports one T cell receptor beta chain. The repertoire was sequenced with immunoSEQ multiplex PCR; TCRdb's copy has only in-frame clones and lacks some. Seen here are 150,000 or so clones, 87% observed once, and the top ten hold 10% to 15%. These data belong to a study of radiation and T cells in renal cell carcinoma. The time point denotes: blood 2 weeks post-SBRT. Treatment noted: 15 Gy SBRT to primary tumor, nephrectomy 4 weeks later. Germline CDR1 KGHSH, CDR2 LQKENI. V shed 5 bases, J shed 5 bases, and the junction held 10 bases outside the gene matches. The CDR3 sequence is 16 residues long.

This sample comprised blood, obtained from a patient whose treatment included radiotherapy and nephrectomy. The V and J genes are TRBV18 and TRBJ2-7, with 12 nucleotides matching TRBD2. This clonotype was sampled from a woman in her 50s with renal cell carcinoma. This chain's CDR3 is CASSSLLAGGPDEQYF. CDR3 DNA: TGTGCCAGCTCATCGCTTCTAGCGGGGGGGCCAGACGAGCAGTACTTC.